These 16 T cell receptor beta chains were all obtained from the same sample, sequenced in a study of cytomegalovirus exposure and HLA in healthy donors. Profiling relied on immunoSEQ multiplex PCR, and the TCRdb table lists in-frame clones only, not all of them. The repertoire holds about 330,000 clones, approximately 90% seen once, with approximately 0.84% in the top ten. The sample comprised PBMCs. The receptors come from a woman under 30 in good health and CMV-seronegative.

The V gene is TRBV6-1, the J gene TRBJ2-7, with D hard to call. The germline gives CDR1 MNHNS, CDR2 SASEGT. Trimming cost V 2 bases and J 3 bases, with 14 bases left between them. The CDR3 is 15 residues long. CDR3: CASSESEMGYYEQYF. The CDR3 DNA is TGTGCCAGCAGTGAATCGGAGATGGGTTACTACGAGCAGTACTTC.

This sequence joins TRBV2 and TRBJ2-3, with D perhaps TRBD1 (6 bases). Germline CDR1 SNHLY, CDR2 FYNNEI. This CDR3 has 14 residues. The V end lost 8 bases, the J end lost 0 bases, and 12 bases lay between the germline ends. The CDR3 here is CASVRTVSTDTQYF. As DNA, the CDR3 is TGTGCCAGCGTCCGGACAGTAAGCACAGATACGCAGTATTTT. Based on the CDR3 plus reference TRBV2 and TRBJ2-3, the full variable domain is EPEVTQTPSHQVTQMGQEVILRCVPISNHLYFYWYRQILGQKVEFLVSFYNNEISEKSEIFDDQFSVERPDGSNFTLKIRSTKLEDSAMYFCASVRTVSTDTQYFGPGTRLTVL.

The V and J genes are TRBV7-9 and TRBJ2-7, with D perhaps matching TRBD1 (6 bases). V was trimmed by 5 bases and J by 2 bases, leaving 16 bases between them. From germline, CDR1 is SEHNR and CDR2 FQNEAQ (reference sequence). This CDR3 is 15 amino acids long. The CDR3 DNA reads TGTGCCAGCAGCCGCGGACAGTTAGGCACCTACGAGCAGTACTTC. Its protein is CASSRGQLGTYEQYF. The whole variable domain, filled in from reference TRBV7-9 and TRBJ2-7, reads DTGVSQNPRHKITKRGQNVTFRCDPISEHNRLYWYRQTLGQGPEFLTYFQNEAQLEKSRLLSDRFSAERPKGSFSTLEIQRTEQGDSAMYLCASSRGQLGTYEQYFGPGTRLTVT.

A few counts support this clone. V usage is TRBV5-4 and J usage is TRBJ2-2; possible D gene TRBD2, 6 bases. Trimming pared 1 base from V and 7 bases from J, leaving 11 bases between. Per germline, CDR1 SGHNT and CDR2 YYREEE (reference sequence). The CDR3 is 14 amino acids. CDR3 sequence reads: CASSLLNSGGELFF. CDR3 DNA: TGTGCCAGCAGCTTGCTGAATAGCGGCGGGGAGCTGTTTTTT.

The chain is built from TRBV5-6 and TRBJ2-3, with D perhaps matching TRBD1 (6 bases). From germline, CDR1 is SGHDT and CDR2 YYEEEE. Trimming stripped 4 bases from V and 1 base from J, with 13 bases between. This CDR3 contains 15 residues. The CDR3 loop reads CASSLQGVGTDTQYF. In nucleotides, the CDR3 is TGTGCCAGCAGCCTACAGGGAGTCGGCACAGATACGCAGTATTTT.

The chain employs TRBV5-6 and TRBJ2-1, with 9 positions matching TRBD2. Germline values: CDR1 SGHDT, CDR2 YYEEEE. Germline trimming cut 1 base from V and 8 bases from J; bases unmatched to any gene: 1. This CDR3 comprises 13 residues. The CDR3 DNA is TGTGCCAGCAGCTTGTGGACTAGCGATGAGCAGTTCTTC. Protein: CASSLWTSDEQFF.

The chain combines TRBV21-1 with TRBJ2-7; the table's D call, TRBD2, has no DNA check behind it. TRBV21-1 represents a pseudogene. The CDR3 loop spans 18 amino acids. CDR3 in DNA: TGTGCCAGCACCAGGGGCTCTAGCGGGGGCCTTAGCTCCTACGAGCAGTACTTC. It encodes CASTRGSSGGLSSYEQYF.

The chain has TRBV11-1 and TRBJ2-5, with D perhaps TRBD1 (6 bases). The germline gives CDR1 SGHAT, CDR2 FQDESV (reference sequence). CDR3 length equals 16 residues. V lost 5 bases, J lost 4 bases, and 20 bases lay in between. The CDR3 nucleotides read TGTGCCAGCAGCCAACGGACAGCCAGCCAGGGAGAGACCCAGTACTTC. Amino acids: CASSQRTASQGETQYF.

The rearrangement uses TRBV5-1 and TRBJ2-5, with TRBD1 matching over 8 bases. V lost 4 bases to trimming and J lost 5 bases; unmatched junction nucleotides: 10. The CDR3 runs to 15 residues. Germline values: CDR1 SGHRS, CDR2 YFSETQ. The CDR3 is CASSPPGTGGETQYF. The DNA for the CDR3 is TGCGCCAGCAGCCCCCCCGGGACAGGCGGGGAGACCCAGTACTTC.

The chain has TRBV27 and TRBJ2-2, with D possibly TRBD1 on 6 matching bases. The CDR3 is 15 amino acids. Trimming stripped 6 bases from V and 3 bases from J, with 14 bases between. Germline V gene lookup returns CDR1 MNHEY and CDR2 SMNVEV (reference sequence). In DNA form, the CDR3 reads TGTGCCAGCAGATCACCCGGACAGTACACCGGGGAGCTGTTTTTT. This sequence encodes CASRSPGQYTGELFF.

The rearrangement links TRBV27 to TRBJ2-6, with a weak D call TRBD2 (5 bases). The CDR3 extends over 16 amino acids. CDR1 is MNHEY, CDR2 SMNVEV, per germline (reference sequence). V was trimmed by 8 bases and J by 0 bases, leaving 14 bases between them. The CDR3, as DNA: TGTGCCAGCGGAGGCAGGTACTTCTCTGGGGCCAACGTCCTGACTTTC. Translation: CASGGRYFSGANVLTF.

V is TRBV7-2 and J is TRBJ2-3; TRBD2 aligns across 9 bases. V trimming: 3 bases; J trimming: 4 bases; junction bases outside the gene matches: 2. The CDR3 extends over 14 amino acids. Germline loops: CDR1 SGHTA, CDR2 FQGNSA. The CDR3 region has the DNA TGTGCCAGCAGCTTTAGCGGGGGCGCAGATACGCAGTATTTT. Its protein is CASSFSGGADTQYF.

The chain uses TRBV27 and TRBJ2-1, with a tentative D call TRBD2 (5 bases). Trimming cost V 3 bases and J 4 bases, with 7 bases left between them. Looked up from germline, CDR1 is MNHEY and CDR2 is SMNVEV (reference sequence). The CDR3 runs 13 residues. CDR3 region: CASSFGGYNEQFF. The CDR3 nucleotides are TGTGCCAGCAGTTTTGGCGGGTACAATGAGCAGTTCTTC.

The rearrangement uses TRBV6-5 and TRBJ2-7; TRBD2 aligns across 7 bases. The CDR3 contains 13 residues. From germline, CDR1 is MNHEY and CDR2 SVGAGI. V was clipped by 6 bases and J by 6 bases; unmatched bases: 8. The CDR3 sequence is CASSQTLAVEQYF. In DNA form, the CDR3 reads TGTGCCAGCAGCCAAACCCTAGCGGTCGAGCAGTACTTC.

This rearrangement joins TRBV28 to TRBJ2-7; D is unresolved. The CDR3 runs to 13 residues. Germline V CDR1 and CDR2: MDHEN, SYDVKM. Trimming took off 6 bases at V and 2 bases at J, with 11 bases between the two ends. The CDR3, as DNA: TGTGCCAGCAGGCAACAATCCCCCTACGAGCAGTACTTC. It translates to CASRQQSPYEQYF.

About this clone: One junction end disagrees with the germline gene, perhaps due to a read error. Here the CDR3 DNA reads TGTGCTAGCAGCCCCAAACTAGCGGGAGCCTACAATGAGCAGTTCTTC. Protein: CASSPKLAGAYNEQFF. This chain uses TRBV7-7 with TRBJ2-1, with 11 bases aligning to TRBD2. Germline lookup yields CDR1 SSHAT and CDR2 FNYEAQ (reference sequence). The CDR3 runs 16 residues.